This T cell receptor (beta chain) was sequenced during a study of blood T cell repertoires in COVID-19. Study details: Some COVID-19 samples were acute and others convalescent; all came from the United States, Italy and Spain. PBMCs, B-cell-depleted T cells, or T cells were the source of the cDNA or gDNA that made up the material.

Methods used by the authors: Reference gene primer amplification gave nucleated cell count estimates. Generated by immunoSEQ multiplex PCR, the TCRdb table keeps only in-frame clones and is missing some. The D gene and trimming were derived from the DNA, and the V and J assignments and clone size from that table. The sample has around 140,000 clones, approximately 84% seen once; the top ten hold about 18%. The CDR3 is 13 amino acids. V dropped 5 bases and J dropped 0; count of bases not matched to a gene: 1. Germline V lookup: CDR1 MNHEY, CDR2 SVGAGI. The sequence derives from an elderly woman with acute or convalescent COVID-19. Sequencing was performed on peripheral blood. The rearrangement uses TRBV6-5 and TRBJ2-7, with 7 bases lining up with TRBD2. The CDR3 DNA reads as TGTGCCAGCAGTCTAGCGGCCTCCTACGAGCAGTACTTC. Translated, it gives CASSLAASYEQYF.